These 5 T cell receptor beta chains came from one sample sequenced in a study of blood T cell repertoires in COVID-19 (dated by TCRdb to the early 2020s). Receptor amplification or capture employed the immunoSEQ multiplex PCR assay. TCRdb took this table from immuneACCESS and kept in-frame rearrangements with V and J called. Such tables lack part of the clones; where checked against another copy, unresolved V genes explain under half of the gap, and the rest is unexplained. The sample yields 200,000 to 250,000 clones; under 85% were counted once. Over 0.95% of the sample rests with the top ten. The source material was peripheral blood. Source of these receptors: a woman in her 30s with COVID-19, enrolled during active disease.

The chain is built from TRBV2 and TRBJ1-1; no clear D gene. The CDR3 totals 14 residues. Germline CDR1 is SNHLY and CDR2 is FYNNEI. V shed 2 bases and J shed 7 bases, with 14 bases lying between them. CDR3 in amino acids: CASSELSRAGEAFF. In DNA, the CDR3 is TGTGCCAGCAGTGAACTCTCACGGGCGGGTGAAGCTTTCTTT.

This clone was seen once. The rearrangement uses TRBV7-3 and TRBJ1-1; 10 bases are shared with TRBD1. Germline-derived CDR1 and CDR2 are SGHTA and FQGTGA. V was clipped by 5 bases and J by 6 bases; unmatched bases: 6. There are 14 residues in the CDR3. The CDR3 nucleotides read TGTGCCAGCAGCCCGGACAGGGGGAGCGCTGAAGCTTTCTTT. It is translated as CASSPDRGSAEAFF.

The CDR3 sequence: CASSFVRDNLYEQYF. The CDR3 DNA follows: TGTGCCAGCAGCTTTGTGAGGGACAACCTTTACGAGCAGTACTTC. The chain carries TRBV7-9 and TRBJ2-7; a possible D gene is TRBD1 (6 bases). The CDR3 is made up of 15 amino acids. Trimming pared 3 bases from V and 4 bases from J, leaving 16 bases between. The germline CDR1 and CDR2 sequences are SEHNR and FQNEAQ (reference sequence). The full variable domain, its missing parts supplied by reference TRBV7-9 and TRBJ2-7, is DTGVSQNPRHKITKRGQNVTFRCDPISEHNRLYWYRQTLGQGPEFLTYFQNEAQLEKSRLLSDRFSAERPKGSFSTLEIQRTEQGDSAMYLCASSFVRDNLYEQYFGPGTRLTVT.

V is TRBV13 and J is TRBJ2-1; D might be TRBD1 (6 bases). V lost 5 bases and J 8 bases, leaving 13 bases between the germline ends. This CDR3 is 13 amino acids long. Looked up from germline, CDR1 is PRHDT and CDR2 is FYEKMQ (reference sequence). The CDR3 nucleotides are TGTGCCAGCAGCCCAGGGGCCGGGGATGAGCAGTTCTTC. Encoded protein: CASSPGAGDEQFF.

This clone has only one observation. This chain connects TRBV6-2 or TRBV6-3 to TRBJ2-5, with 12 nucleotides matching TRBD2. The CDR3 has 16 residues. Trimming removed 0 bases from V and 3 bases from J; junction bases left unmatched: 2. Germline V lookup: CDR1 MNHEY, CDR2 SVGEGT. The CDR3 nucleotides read TGTGCCAGCAGTTACTCGCTAGCGGGGGGGAAAGAGACCCAGTACTTC. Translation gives CASSYSLAGGKETQYF.